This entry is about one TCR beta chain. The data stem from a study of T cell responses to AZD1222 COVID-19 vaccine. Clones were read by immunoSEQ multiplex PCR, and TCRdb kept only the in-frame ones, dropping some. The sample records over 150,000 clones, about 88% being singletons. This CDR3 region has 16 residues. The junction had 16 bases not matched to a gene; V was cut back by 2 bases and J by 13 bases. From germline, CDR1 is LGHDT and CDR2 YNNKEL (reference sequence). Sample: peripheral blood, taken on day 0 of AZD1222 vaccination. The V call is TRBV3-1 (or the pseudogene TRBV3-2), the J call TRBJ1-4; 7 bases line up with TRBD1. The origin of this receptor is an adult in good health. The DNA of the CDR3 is TGTGCCAGCAGCCAACCATGGGACAGCACCCTCCGGAGACTGTTTTTT. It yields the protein CASSQPWDSTLRRLFF.